This T cell receptor (beta chain) was observed in a study of long-term antiretroviral therapy in people with HIV. On the study more broadly: Initial samples were collected about a decade before the 2015 immediate-ART recommendation.

A word on this clone: Its antigen is currently unknown.

General observations from the study: Older ART regimens were possibly in use when the blood was collected between the mid-2000s and the late 2010s.

Runs used v3.0 of the immunoSEQ assay and were done at survey level. The sequencing target was about 35,000-55,000 T-cell genomes per sample. The assay was immunoSEQ multiplex PCR, and TCRdb's table has in-frame clones only and misses some. The profile shows approximately 32,000 clones, about 83% of them singletons. The CDR3 length is 14 residues. Germline-derived CDR1 and CDR2 are SGHDT and YYEEEE. V was trimmed by 2 bases and J by 5 bases, leaving 11 bases between them. This specimen was unsorted PBMCs, taken 0.4 years before starting antiretroviral therapy. This rearrangement joins TRBV5-6 to TRBJ2-1; D gene ambiguous. This sequence was found in a man in his late teens or twenties with HIV. The CDR3 here is CASSLARSNNEQFF. Written as DNA, the CDR3 is TGTGCCAGCAGCTTAGCCAGGAGTAACAATGAGCAGTTCTTC.